This TCR beta chain was observed in a study of T cells in Graves' hyperthyroidism and ophthalmopathy. Study-level background: Peripheral blood was secured at the point of initial diagnosis, before any treatment.

Regions amplified from RNA transcripts were the TCR beta CDR3 regions. HTBI primers drove first-round RT-PCR of the TCR CDR3. MiXCR was run by TCRdb on the multiplex PCR reads, yielding one entry per CDR3 protein. The sample has around 400,000 distinct CDR3 sequences; just under 25% are singletons. Absent ophthalmopathy progression within 18 months defined stable Graves' hyperthyroidism. The PBMCs were taken from approximately 9 ml of fresh peripheral blood. As to this clonotype: The antigen is not known.

The study, taken as a whole, reports: Ophthalmopathy was model-predicted a median roughly 6.2 months pre-onset.

The sequence was collected from a man aged 45-65 years with Graves' hyperthyroidism. Source material: blood.

The DNA for the CDR3 is TGTGCCAGCAGCTTAGAGGGATCCGGGCCCCAGCATTTT. Its translation is CASSLEGSGPQHF. The genes are TRBV7-2 and TRBJ1-5; D ambiguous. The germline gives CDR1 SGHTA, CDR2 FQGNSA. This CDR3 is built from 13 residues. V was shortened by 1 base and J by 9 bases, with 10 bases between the two germline ends.